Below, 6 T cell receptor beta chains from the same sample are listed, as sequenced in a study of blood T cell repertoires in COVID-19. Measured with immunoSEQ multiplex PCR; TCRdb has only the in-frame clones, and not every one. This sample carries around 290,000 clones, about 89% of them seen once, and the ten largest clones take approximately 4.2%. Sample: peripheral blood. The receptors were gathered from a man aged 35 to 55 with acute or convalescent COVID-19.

CDR3 in amino acids: CASSLEGTGDNEQFF. In DNA, the CDR3 is TGTGCCAGCAGCTTAGAGGGGACAGGGGACAATGAGCAGTTCTTC. The chain recombines TRBV7-2 with TRBJ2-1; TRBD1 matches 10 bases. Germline values: CDR1 SGHTA, CDR2 FQGNSA. CDR3 size: 15 residues. V was pared by 1 base and J by 5 bases, with 2 bases of the junction left unmatched.

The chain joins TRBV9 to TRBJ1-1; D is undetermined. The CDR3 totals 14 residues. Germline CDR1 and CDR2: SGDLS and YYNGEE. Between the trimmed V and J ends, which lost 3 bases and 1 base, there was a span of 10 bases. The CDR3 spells CASSDGRGNTEAFF. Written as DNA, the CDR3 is TGTGCCAGCAGCGACGGACGGGGGAACACTGAAGCTTTCTTT.

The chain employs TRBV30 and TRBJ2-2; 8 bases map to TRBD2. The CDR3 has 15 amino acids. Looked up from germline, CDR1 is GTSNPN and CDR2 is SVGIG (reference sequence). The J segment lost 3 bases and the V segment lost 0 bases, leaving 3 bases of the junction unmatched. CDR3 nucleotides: TGTGCCTGGAGTGTAGGGCGGGGGGACACCGGGGAGCTGTTTTTT. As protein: CAWSVGRGDTGELFF. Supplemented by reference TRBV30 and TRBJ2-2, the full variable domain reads SQTIHQWPATLVQPVGSPLSLECTVEGTSNPNLYWYRQAAGRGLQLLFYSVGIGQISSEVPQNLSASRPQDRQFILSSKKLLLSDSGFYLCAWSVGRGDTGELFFGEGSRLTVL.

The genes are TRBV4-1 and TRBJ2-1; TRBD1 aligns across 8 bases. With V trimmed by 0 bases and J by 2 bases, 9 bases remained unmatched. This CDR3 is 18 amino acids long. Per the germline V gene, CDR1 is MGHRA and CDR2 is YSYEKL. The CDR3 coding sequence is TGCGCCAGCAGCCAAGATTTCGGGGCCAGGGGGCCCTACAATGAGCAGTTCTTC. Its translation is CASSQDFGARGPYNEQFF.

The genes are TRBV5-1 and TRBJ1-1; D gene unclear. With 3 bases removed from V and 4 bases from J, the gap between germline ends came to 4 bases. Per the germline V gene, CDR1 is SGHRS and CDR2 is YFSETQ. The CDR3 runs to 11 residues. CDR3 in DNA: TGCGCCAGCAGCTACGGCACTGAAGCTTTCTTT. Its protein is CASSYGTEAFF.

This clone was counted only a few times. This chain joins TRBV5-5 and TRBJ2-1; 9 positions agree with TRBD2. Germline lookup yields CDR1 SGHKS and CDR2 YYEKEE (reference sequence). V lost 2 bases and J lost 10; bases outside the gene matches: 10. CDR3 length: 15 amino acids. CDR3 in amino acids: CASSFSSGGRREQFF. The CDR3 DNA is TGTGCCAGCAGCTTCTCCAGCGGGGGGCGGAGGGAGCAGTTCTTC.